This TCR beta chain emerged from a study of response to subunit inactivated influenza vaccine. The CDR3 spans 14 residues. Per germline, CDR1 SGHRS and CDR2 YFSETQ. With 4 bases removed from V and 5 bases from J, the gap between germline ends came to 15 bases. TCRdb ran MiXCR on the RT-PCR reads and lists one entry per CDR3 protein. The repertoire has about 570,000 distinct CDR3 sequences, about 10% of them found once; the top ten carry approximately 11%. The data were also submitted as part of a second study, on T cells expressing NK-cell markers. That report notes: 5'RACE template switching built TCR beta cDNA with unique molecular identifiers.

The rearrangement joins TRBV5-1 to TRBJ1-1, with D unresolved. The material was PBMCs from blood, obtained on the day of vaccination. The sequence was obtained from a man aged 50 to 60 who received an inactivated influenza vaccine. CDR3 protein: CASSRGEGGTEAFF. As DNA, the CDR3 is TGCGCCAGCAGCCGCGGGGAGGGAGGGACTGAAGCTTTCTTT. The whole variable domain, remainder taken from reference TRBV5-1 and TRBJ1-1, is KAGVTQTPRYLIKTRGQQVTLSCSPISGHRSVSWYQQTPGQGLQFLFEYFSETQRNKGNFPGRFSGRQFSNSRSEMNVSTLELGDSALYLCASSRGEGGTEAFFGQGTRLTVV.